This T cell receptor beta chain originates from a study of OX40 agonist ivuxolimab in advanced cancers. Whole-study findings and limits: Certain nonresponding patients likewise had low normalized T-cell clonal expansion. CD4+ and CD8+ blood T cells expanded clonally by week 6 at 0.1 to 3.0 mg/kg.

After removal of 1 base from V and 2 bases from J, the junction contained 8 bases not matched to a gene. Germline V lookup: CDR1 SGHTA, CDR2 FQGNSA. The CDR3 contains 17 residues. As to this clone: The antigen remains undetermined. This sample includes further DNA sequences coding for the same CDR3.

The data were produced by immunoSEQ multiplex PCR, yet TCRdb's version contains in-frame clones alone and is incomplete. Here the sample spans about 100,000 clones, around nine tenths being singletons. The sample here was CD4+ or CD8+ T cells sorted from blood, taken in a trial of the OX40 agonist ivuxolimab. The clonotype was recovered from an adult with an advanced solid tumor such as melanoma, head and neck, liver or kidney cancer. The rearrangement links TRBV7-2 to TRBJ2-7; TRBD2 matches 10 bases. The CDR3: CASSLVGGLAGAYEQYF. In DNA, the CDR3 is TGTGCCAGCAGCTTAGTCGGGGGTCTAGCGGGGGCCTACGAGCAGTACTTC.